The entry below gives a single T cell receptor beta chain sequence along with its context. The antigen remains undetermined. Amplification targeted TCR beta CDR3 regions from RNA transcripts. During a first-round RT-PCR of the TCR CDR3, the HTBI primer set was used. TCRdb itself ran the multiplex PCR reads through MiXCR, one entry per CDR3 protein. The sample has around 340,000 distinct CDR3 sequences; 15% to 20% are singletons. This sample is part of a study of T cells in Graves' hyperthyroidism and ophthalmopathy. About the research overall: It was at initial diagnosis, before any treatment, that peripheral blood was collected.

Overall study results and limits: The model made its ophthalmopathy prediction, and onset followed a median roughly 6.5 months later.

Per germline, CDR1 SQVTM and CDR2 ANQGSEA. Deletions cut 7 bases from V and 0 bases from J, with 12 bases between. The CDR3 covers 13 residues. The TCR comes from a woman in her 40s with Graves' ophthalmopathy. The genes are TRBV29-1 and TRBJ1-1; the D is unclear. Sequenced material: blood. The CDR3 DNA follows: TGCAGCGCCACCCTAGGAGTGAACACTGAAGCTTTCTTT. It encodes CSATLGVNTEAFF.